This T cell receptor beta chain was sequenced in a study of OX40 agonist ivuxolimab in advanced cancers. Sequencing used immunoSEQ multiplex PCR; TCRdb keeps in-frame clones, though not all of them. The table has 44,000 or so clones, approximately 90% seen once; the top ten hold under 20%. Samples of blood were obtained at baseline, on cycle 4 day 1, and on cycle 7 day 1. The sequence came from an adult with an advanced solid tumor such as melanoma, head and neck, liver or kidney cancer. The specimen was CD4+ or CD8+ T cells sorted from blood, collected in a trial of the OX40 agonist ivuxolimab.

The CDR3 region has the DNA TGTGCCACCAGCAGGACGACAGGGGGAAAAAACATTCAGTACTTC. It encodes CATSRTTGGKNIQYF. This chain joins TRBV15 and TRBJ2-4; the match to TRBD1 covers 9 bases. Unmatched junction bases numbered 4, after V lost 3 bases and J lost 4 bases. Germline assignment: CDR1 LNHNV and CDR2 YYDKDF (reference sequence). The CDR3 is 15 amino acids. Full variable domain (outside the CDR3, taken from reference TRBV15 and TRBJ2-4): DAMVIQNPRYQVTQFGKPVTLSCSQTLNHNVMYWYQQKSSQAPKLLFHYYDKDFNNEADTPDNFQSRRPNTSFCFLDIRSPGLGDTAMYLCATSRTTGGKNIQYFGAGTRLSVL.